Only a few counts were recorded for the clone carrying this TCR beta chain. Its antigen is currently unknown. TCRdb used MiXCR to reprocess the RT-PCR reads, holding one entry per CDR3 protein. The table shows more than 700,000 distinct CDR3 sequences, with around 20% occurring only once. This specimen belongs to a study of response to subunit inactivated influenza vaccine. General study findings and limits: Authors suggested each seasonal flu vaccination may recruit only limited numbers of new T cells.

The germline V gene encodes CDR1 SEHNR and CDR2 FQNEAQ (reference sequence). Trimming at V came to 5 bases and at J to 4 bases, leaving 13 bases not matched to a gene. The CDR3 loop spans 16 amino acids. The chain carries TRBV7-9 and TRBJ1-2, with TRBD1 identical over 7 bases. The clonotype originates from a man aged 50-60 years who received an inactivated influenza vaccine. Sequences were derived from PBMCs from blood, sampled 5 days after vaccination. The CDR3 coding sequence is TGTGCCAGCAGCCCCCTAACAGGGGCTCTGGGCTATGGCTACACCTTC. Its protein product is CASSPLTGALGYGYTF. The full variable domain, rest sourced from reference TRBV7-9 and TRBJ1-2, is DTGVSQNPRHKITKRGQNVTFRCDPISEHNRLYWYRQTLGQGPEFLTYFQNEAQLEKSRLLSDRFSAERPKGSFSTLEIQRTEQGDSAMYLCASSPLTGALGYGYTFGSGTRLTVV.